This T cell receptor (beta chain) emerged from a study of beta chain features in type 1 diabetes. Expressed TCRB transcripts were sequenced because the isolated RNA had all been reverse transcribed beforehand. The read count averaged about 3.6 million across naive, central memory and regulatory T cell samples. The method was immunoSEQ multiplex PCR; TCRdb's version includes in-frame clones alone and lacks a portion of them. Found here are about 160,000 clones, 9% to 10% of them singletons; the top ten hold 2% to 2.5%. Every donor had blood drawn once into heparin, around 120 mL on average. CDR3 size: 15 residues. The V end lost 3 bases, the J end lost 0 bases, and 12 bases lay between the germline ends. Germline CDR1 is GTSNPN and CDR2 is SVGIG (reference sequence). Study observations and caveats: Researchers caution that PCR might favor shorter templates, equally among patients and controls. Shortening of TCRB CDR3s, moderate but significant, appeared in all four CD4+ subsets of Type 1 diabetes patients.

Comments on this clone: Its antigen remains unknown.

This clonotype originated in a woman between 18 and 29 years old in good health. Material for sequencing was central memory CD4+ T cells from blood. This chain joins TRBV30 and TRBJ2-1; D possibly corresponds to TRBD2 (5 bases). CDR3 in amino acids: CAWRIGGSSYNEQFF. The CDR3 DNA reads as TGTGCCTGGAGAATAGGAGGCAGCTCCTACAATGAGCAGTTCTTC. Supplemented by reference TRBV30 and TRBJ2-1, the full variable domain reads SQTIHQWPATLVQPVGSPLSLECTVEGTSNPNLYWYRQAAGRGLQLLFYSVGIGQISSEVPQNLSASRPQDRQFILSSKKLLLSDSGFYLCAWRIGGSSYNEQFFGPGTRLTVL.